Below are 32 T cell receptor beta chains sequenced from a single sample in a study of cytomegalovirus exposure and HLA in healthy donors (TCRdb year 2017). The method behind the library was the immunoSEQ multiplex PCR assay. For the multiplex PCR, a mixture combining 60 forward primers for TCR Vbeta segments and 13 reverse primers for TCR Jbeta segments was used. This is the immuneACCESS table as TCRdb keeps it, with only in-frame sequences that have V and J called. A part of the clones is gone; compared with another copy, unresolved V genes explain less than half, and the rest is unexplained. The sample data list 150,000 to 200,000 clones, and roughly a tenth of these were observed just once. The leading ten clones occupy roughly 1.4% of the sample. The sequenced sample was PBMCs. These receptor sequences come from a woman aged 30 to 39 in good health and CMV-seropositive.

The CDR3 DNA reads TGCGCCTCCTTGGCCAGCTCTGGAAACACCATATATTTT. This translates into CASLASSGNTIYF. This chain joins TRBV10-2 and TRBJ1-3; D is unresolved. The CDR3 has 13 residues. The V end was cut by 11 bases, the J end by 0 bases, with 11 bases between. CDR1 WSHSY and CDR2 SAAADI come from the germline V gene.

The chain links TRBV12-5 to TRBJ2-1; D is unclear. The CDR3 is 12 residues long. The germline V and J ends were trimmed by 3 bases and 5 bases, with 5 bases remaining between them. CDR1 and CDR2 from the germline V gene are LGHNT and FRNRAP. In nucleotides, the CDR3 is TGTGCTAGTGGTTTTATTAACAATGAGCAGTTCTTC. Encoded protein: CASGFINNEQFF.

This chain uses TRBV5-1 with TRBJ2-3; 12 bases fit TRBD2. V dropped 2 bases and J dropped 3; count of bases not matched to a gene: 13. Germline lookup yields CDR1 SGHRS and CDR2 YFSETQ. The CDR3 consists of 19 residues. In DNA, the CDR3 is TGCGCCAGCAGCTTTCCCATCCCGACTAGCGGGAGCGGGACAGATACGCAGTATTTT. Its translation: CASSFPIPTSGSGTDTQYF. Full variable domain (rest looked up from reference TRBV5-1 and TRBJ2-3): KAGVTQTPRYLIKTRGQQVTLSCSPISGHRSVSWYQQTPGQGLQFLFEYFSETQRNKGNFPGRFSGRQFSNSRSEMNVSTLELGDSALYLCASSFPIPTSGSGTDTQYFGPGTRLTVL.

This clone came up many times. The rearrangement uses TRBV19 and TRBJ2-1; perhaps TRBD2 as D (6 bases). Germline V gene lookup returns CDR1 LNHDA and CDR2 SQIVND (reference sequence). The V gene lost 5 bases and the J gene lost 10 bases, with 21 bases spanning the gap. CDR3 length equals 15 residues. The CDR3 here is CASSPHLSSAGEQFF. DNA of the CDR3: TGTGCCAGTAGTCCCCACCTTTCTAGCGCAGGGGAGCAGTTCTTC.

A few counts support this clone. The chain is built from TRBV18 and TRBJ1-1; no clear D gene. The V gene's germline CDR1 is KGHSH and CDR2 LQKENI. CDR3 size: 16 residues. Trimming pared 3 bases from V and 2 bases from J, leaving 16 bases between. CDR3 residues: CASSPAFFGGNTEAFF. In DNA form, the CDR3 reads TGTGCCAGCTCACCTGCGTTTTTCGGAGGAAACACTGAAGCTTTCTTT. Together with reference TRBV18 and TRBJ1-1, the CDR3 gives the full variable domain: NAGVMQNPRHLVRRRGQEARLRCSPMKGHSHVYWYRQLPEEGLKFMVYLQKENIIDESGMPKERFSAEFPKEGPSILRIQQVVRGDSAAYFCASSPAFFGGNTEAFFGQGTRLTVV.

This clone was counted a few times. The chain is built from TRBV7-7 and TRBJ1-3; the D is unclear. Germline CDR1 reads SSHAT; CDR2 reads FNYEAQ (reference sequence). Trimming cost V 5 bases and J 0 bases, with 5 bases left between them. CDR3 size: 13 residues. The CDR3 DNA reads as TGTGCCAGCAGCCTCTACTCTGGAAACACCATATATTTT. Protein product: CASSLYSGNTIYF.

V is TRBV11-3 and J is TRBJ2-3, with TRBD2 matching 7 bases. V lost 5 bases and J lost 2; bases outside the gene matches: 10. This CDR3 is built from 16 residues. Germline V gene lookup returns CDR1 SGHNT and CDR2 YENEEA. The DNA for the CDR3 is TGTGCCAGCAGCAAACGGGAGGACTCTTACACAGATACGCAGTATTTT. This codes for CASSKREDSYTDTQYF.

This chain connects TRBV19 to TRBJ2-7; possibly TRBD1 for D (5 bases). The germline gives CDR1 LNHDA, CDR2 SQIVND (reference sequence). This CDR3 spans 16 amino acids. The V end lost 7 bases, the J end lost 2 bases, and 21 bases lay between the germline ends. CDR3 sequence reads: CASTPGHANIPYEQYF. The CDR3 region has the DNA TGTGCCAGTACGCCTGGACACGCGAATATCCCCTACGAGCAGTACTTC.

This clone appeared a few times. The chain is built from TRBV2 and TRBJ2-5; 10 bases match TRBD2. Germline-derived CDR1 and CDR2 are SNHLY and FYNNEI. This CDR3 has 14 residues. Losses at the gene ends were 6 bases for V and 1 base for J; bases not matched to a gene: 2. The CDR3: CASSVAGGQETQYF. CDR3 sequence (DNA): TGTGCCAGCAGCGTAGCGGGAGGCCAAGAGACCCAGTACTTC.

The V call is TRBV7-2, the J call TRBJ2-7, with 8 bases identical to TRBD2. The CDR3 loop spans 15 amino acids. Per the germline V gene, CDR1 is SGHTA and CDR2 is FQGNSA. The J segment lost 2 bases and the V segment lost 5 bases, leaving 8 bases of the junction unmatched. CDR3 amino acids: CASSLRIAGPYEQYF. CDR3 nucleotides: TGTGCCAGCAGCCTCCGAATAGCGGGACCCTACGAGCAGTACTTC.

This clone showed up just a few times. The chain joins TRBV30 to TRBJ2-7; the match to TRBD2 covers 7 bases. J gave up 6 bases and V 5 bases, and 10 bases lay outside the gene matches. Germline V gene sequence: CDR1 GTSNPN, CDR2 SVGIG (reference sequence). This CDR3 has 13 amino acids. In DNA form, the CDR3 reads TGTGCCTGGGCTATAGCAGCGGGATTCGAGCAGTACTTC. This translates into CAWAIAAGFEQYF.

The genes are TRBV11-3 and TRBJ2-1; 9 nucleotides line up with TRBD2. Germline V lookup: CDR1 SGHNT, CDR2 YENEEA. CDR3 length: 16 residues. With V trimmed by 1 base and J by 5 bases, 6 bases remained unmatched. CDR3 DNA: TGTGCCAGCAGCTTAGGTGGAGCGGGAGGTCACAATGAGCAGTTCTTC. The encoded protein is CASSLGGAGGHNEQFF. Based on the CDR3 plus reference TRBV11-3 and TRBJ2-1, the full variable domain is EAGVVQSPRYKIIEKKQPVAFWCNPISGHNTLYWYLQNLGQGPELLIRYENEEAVDDSQLPKDRFSAERLKGVDSTLKIQPAELGDSAVYLCASSLGGAGGHNEQFFGPGTRLTVL.

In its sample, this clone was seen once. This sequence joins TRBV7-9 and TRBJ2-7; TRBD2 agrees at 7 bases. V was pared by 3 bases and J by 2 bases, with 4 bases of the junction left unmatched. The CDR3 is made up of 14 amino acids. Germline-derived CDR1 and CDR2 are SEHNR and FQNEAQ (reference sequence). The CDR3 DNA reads TGTGCCAGCAGCTTGTCAGGACTAGCCTACGAGCAGTACTTC. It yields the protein CASSLSGLAYEQYF. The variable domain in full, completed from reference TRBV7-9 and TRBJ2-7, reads DTGVSQNPRHKITKRGQNVTFRCDPISEHNRLYWYRQTLGQGPEFLTYFQNEAQLEKSRLLSDRFSAERPKGSFSTLEIQRTEQGDSAMYLCASSLSGLAYEQYFGPGTRLTVT.

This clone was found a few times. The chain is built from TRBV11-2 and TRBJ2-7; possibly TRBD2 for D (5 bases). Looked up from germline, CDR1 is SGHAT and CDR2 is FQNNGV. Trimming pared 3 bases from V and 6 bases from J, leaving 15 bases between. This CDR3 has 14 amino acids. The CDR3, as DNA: TGTGCCAGCAGCTTCGGGATCCCGATCGGCGAGCAGTACTTC. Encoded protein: CASSFGIPIGEQYF.

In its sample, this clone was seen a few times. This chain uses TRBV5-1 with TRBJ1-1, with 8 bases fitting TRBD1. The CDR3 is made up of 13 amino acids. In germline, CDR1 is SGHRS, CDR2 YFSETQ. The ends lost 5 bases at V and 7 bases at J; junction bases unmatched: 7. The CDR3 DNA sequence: TGCGCCAGCAGTCAGGACAGGGAAGGTGAAGCTTTCTTT. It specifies CASSQDREGEAFF.

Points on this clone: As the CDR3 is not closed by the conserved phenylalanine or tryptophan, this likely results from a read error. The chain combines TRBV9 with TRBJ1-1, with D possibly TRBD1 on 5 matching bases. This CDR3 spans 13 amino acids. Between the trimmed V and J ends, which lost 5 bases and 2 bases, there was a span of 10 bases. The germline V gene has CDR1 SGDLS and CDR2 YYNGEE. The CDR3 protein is CASRKTDNTEAFV. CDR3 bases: TGTGCCAGCAGGAAGACAGACAACACTGAAGCTTTCGTT.

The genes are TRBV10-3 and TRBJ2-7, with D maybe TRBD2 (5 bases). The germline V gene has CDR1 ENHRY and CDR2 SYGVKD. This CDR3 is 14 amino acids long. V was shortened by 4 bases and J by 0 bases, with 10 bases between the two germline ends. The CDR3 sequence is CAISVNAGSYEQYF. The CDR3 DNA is TGTGCCATCAGTGTAAATGCGGGCTCCTACGAGCAGTACTTC.

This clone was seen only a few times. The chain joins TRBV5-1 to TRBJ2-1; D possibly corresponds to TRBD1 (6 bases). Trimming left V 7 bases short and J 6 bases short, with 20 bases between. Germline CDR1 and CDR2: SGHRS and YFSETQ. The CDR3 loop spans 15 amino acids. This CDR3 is CASRNQGFTINEQFF. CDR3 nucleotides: TGCGCCAGCCGGAACCAGGGGTTTACAATCAATGAGCAGTTCTTC.

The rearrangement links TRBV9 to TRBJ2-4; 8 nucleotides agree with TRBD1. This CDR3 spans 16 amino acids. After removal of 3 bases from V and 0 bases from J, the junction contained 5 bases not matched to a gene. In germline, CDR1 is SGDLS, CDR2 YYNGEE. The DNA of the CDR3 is TGTGCCAGCAGCGCCCGACAGGGGTTAGCCAAAAACATTCAGTACTTC. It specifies CASSARQGLAKNIQYF.

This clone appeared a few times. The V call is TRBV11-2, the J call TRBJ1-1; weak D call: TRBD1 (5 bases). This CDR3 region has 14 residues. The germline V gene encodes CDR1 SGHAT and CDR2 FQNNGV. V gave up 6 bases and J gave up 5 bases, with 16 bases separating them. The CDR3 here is CASRPDWGSTEAFF. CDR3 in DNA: TGTGCCAGCAGACCCGACTGGGGCTCAACTGAAGCTTTCTTT.

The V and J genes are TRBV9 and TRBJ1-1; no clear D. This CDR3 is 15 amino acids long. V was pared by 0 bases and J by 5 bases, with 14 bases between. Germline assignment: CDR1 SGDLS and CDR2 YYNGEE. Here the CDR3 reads CASSVAPAGKTEAFF. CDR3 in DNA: TGTGCCAGCAGCGTAGCCCCCGCGGGGAAGACTGAAGCTTTCTTT.

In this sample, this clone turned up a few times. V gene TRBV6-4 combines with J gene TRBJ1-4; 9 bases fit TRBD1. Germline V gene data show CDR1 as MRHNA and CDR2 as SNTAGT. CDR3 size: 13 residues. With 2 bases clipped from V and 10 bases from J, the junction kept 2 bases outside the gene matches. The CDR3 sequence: CASSDDRGGKLFF. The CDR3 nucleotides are TGTGCCAGCAGTGACGACAGGGGGGGAAAACTGTTTTTT.

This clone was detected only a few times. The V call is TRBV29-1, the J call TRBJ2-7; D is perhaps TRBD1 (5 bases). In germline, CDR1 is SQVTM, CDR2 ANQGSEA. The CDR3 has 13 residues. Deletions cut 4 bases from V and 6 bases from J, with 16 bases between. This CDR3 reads CSVVLGAGGEQYF. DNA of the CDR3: TGCAGCGTTGTTCTAGGGGCAGGCGGCGAGCAGTACTTC.

CDR3 in amino acids: CASSEQRGSTDTQYF. The CDR3 DNA is TGTGCCAGCAGCGAACAGCGGGGCTCCACAGATACGCAGTATTTT. The chain combines TRBV7-9 with TRBJ2-3, with 7 bases that match TRBD2. Germline CDR1 is SEHNR and CDR2 is FQNEAQ (reference sequence). The CDR3 spans 15 residues. Trimming cost V 5 bases and J 2 bases; bases outside gene matches: 7.

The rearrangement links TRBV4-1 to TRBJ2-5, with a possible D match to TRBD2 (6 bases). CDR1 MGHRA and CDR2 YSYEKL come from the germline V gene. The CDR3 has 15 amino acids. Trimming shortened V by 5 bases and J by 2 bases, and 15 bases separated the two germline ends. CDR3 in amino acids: CASSYQPGLQETQYF. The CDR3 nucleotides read TGCGCCAGCAGCTATCAGCCGGGACTTCAAGAGACCCAGTACTTC.

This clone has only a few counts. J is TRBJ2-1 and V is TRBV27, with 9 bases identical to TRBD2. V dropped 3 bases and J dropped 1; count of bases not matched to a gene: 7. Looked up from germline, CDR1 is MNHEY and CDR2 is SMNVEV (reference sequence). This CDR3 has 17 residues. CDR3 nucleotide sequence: TGTGCCAGCAGTTTCTACGCTAGCGGGGCTTCCTACAATGAGCAGTTCTTC. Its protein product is CASSFYASGASYNEQFF.

The CDR3 region has the DNA TGTGCCAGCAGCCTAACGGACAAGGGTTATGGCTACACCTTC. Protein: CASSLTDKGYGYTF. The J gene is TRBJ1-2, the V gene TRBV11-2, with a possible D match to TRBD1 (5 bases). Germline V gene lookup returns CDR1 SGHAT and CDR2 FQNNGV. Trimming left V 5 bases short and J 5 bases short, with 15 bases between. The CDR3 has 14 residues. The whole variable domain, filled in from reference TRBV11-2 and TRBJ1-2, reads EAGVAQSPRYKIIEKRQSVAFWCNPISGHATLYWYQQILGQGPKLLIQFQNNGVVDDSQLPKDRFSAERLKGVDSTLKIQPAKLEDSAVYLCASSLTDKGYGYTFGSGTRLTVV.

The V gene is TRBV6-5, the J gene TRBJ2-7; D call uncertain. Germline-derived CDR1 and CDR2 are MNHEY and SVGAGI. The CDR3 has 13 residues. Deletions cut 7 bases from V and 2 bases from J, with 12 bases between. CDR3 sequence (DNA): TGTGCCAGCACCCCCGGTGAGCCCTACGAGCAGTACTTC. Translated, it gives CASTPGEPYEQYF.

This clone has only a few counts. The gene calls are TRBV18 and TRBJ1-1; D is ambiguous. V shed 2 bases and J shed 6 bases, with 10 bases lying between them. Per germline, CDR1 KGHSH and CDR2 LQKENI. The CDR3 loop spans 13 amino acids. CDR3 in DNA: TGTGCCAGCTCACCAAGTGAACTCGCTGAAGCTTTCTTT. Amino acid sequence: CASSPSELAEAFF.

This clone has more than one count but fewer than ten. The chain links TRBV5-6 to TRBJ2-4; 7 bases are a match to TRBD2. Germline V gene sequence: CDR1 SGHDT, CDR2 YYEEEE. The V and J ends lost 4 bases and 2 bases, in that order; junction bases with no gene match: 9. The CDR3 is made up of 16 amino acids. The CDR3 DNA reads TGTGCCAGCAGCCCATTGGGGGGGAGGACCAAAAACATTCAGTACTTC. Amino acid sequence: CASSPLGGRTKNIQYF.

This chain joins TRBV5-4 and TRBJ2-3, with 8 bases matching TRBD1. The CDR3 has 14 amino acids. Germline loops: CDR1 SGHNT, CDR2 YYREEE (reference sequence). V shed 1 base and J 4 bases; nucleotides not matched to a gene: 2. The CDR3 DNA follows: TGTGCCAGCAGCTTGATGACAGGGGCAGATACGCAGTATTTT. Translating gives CASSLMTGADTQYF. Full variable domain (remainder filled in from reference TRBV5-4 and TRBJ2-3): ETGVTQSPTHLIKTRGQQVTLRCSSQSGHNTVSWYQQALGQGPQFIFQYYREEENGRGNFPPRFSGLQFPNYSSELNVNALELDDSALYLCASSLMTGADTQYFGPGTRLTVL.

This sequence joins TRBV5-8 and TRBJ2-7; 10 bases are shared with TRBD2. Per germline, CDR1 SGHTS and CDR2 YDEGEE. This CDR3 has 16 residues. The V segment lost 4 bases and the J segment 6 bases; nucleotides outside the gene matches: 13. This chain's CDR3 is CASSLPGSGRIREQYF. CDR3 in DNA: TGTGCCAGCAGCCTCCCGGGTAGCGGGAGGATACGCGAGCAGTACTTC.